The 23 T cell receptor beta chains in this list originate from one sample, sequenced in a study of T-cell reconstitution after alpha-beta-depleted transplantation in children. This sample's TCRbeta library carried unique molecular identifier barcodes. TCRdb re-derived calls from the PCR reads in MiXCR, one entry per CDR3 protein. Of 250,000 to 400,000 distinct CDR3 sequences in the sample, 20% to 30% were seen once. Source: PBMCs, mostly from graft donor cells, taken 180 days after TCRalphabeta/CD19-depleted stem cell transplant. The receptors stem from a male patient younger than 18 who had a stem cell transplant for acute lymphoblastic leukemia, so the T cells may come from the graft donor.

This chain uses TRBV11-2 with TRBJ2-3; no clear D. The V end was cut by 5 bases, the J end by 7 bases, with 13 bases between. CDR1 is SGHAT and CDR2 is FQNNGV in the germline V gene. The CDR3 runs 13 residues. The CDR3 bases are TGTGCCAGCAGCCCCATCGACCATAATACGCAGTATTTT. Residues: CASSPIDHNTQYF.

The chain employs TRBV7-9 and TRBJ1-3; TRBD1 matches 8 bases. This CDR3 contains 17 residues. Germline V gene sequence: CDR1 SEHNR, CDR2 FQNEAQ (reference sequence). Losses at the gene ends were 4 bases for V and 2 bases for J; bases not matched to a gene: 10. This chain's CDR3 is CASSSLYRGYAGNTIYF. The CDR3 DNA reads as TGTGCCAGCAGCTCCCTTTACAGGGGGTATGCTGGAAACACCATATATTTT.

This clonotype came up a few times. This chain links TRBV7-6 with TRBJ2-1, with 9 bases lining up with TRBD2. With 3 bases clipped from V and 6 bases from J, the junction kept 6 bases outside the gene matches. This CDR3 has 15 amino acids. Per the germline V gene, CDR1 is SGHVS and CDR2 is FNYEAQ. CDR3 region: CASSFPGLASNEQFF. CDR3 bases: TGTGCCAGCAGCTTTCCCGGACTAGCGAGCAATGAGCAGTTCTTC.

The chain has TRBV29-1 and TRBJ2-5; D is perhaps TRBD1 or TRBD2 (5 bases each). Germline V gene lookup returns CDR1 SQVTM and CDR2 ANQGSEA. Trimming removed 5 bases at V and 7 bases at J, with 20 bases between. There are 14 residues in the CDR3. The CDR3 nucleotides read TGCAGCGTTACCACCGGGACGATTCAGGGGACCCAGTACTTC. Amino acids: CSVTTGTIQGTQYF.

This sequence joins TRBV12-3 or TRBV12-4 and TRBJ1-1; 9 bases are a match to TRBD1. This CDR3 has 14 amino acids. V shed 5 bases and J 4 bases; nucleotides not matched to a gene: 5. The CDR3 loop reads CASSPRDRVTEAFF. The CDR3 DNA is TGTGCCAGCAGTCCCCGGGACAGGGTCACTGAAGCTTTCTTT.

This clonotype has a handful of counts. The chain employs TRBV11-2 and TRBJ2-3; D is unclear. V was cut by 4 bases and J by 2 bases, with 10 bases left in between. Per germline, CDR1 SGHAT and CDR2 FQNNGV. The CDR3 totals 14 residues. This CDR3 is CASSSKIPTDTQYF. The CDR3 coding sequence is TGTGCCAGCAGCTCCAAAATCCCCACAGATACGCAGTATTTT.

A few counts support this clonotype. V and J are TRBV5-1 and TRBJ2-7; 9 bases are shared with TRBD2. Germline loops: CDR1 SGHRS, CDR2 YFSETQ. The ends lost 1 base at V and 4 bases at J; junction bases unmatched: 9. CDR3 size: 16 residues. Here the CDR3 reads CASSLSLAGNTYEQYF. For the CDR3, the DNA is TGCGCCAGCAGCTTGAGTCTAGCGGGAAACACTTACGAGCAGTACTTC.

The V and J genes are TRBV7-3 and TRBJ2-6; D is unclear. In germline, CDR1 is SGHTA, CDR2 FQGTGA. V was pared by 3 bases and J by 2 bases, with 11 bases between. The CDR3 has 16 residues. The CDR3 is CASSFPGPAGANVLTF. The CDR3 bases are TGTGCCAGCAGCTTCCCCGGTCCCGCTGGGGCCAACGTCCTGACTTTC.

The rearrangement links TRBV7-9 to TRBJ1-1, with D possibly being TRBD1 (5 bases). V lost 5 bases and J lost 11, with 18 bases in between. The CDR3 has 13 amino acids. The germline CDR1 and CDR2 sequences are SEHNR and FQNEAQ (reference sequence). This CDR3 is CASSPHNWGTAFF. The CDR3 DNA is TGTGCCAGCAGCCCTCATAATTGGGGGACGGCTTTCTTT.

The table lists this clonotype with a few counts. The chain carries TRBV6-1 and TRBJ1-2; 7 nucleotides match TRBD1. Germline V gene sequence: CDR1 MNHNS, CDR2 SASEGT. Trimming removed 6 bases from V and 7 bases from J; junction bases left unmatched: 14. CDR3 length: 15 residues. DNA of the CDR3: TGTGCCAGCAGCCAAACGGGACAGTCCTTGGGTGGCTACACCTTC. Its protein product is CASSQTGQSLGGYTF.

This clonotype was seen many times. The J gene is TRBJ2-1, the V gene TRBV5-1; 7 bases match TRBD2. V shed 5 bases, J shed 2 bases, and the junction held 10 bases outside the gene matches. Germline-derived CDR1 and CDR2 are SGHRS and YFSETQ. The CDR3 has 16 residues. The CDR3 nucleotides are TGCGCCAGCAGTCGACCGGGGGGAGGCACCTACAATGAGCAGTTCTTC. This encodes CASSRPGGGTYNEQFF.

This clonotype was observed a few times. The chain uses TRBV6-5 and TRBJ1-1, with 8 bases identical to TRBD1. Germline lookup yields CDR1 MNHEY and CDR2 SVGAGI. The V and J ends lost 6 bases and 0 bases, in that order; junction bases with no gene match: 6. CDR3 length: 15 amino acids. The chain's CDR3 is CASSYDRGMNTEAFF. CDR3 nucleotide sequence: TGTGCCAGCAGCTATGACAGGGGAATGAACACTGAAGCTTTCTTT.

This clonotype was counted between two and nine times. V usage is TRBV7-3 and J usage is TRBJ2-2; tentatively, D is TRBD1 or TRBD2 (5 bases each). V lost 4 bases and J lost 0, with 9 bases in between. Germline CDR1 reads SGHTA; CDR2 reads FQGTGA. The CDR3 loop spans 15 amino acids. The CDR3 loop reads CASSWGSPNTGELFF. CDR3 DNA: TGTGCCAGCAGCTGGGGGAGCCCGAACACCGGGGAGCTGTTTTTT. The full variable domain, in which reference TRBV7-3 and TRBJ2-2 provide the parts outside the CDR3, is GAGVSQTPSNKVTEKGKYVELRCDPISGHTALYWYRQSLGQGPEFLIYFQGTGAADDSGLPNDRFFAVRPEGSVSTLKIQRTERGDSAVYLCASSWGSPNTGELFFGEGSRLTVL.

This clonotype was observed many times. This rearrangement joins TRBV9 to TRBJ2-5; TRBD2 agrees at 9 bases. The germline gives CDR1 SGDLS, CDR2 YYNGEE. V gave up 3 bases and J gave up 4 bases; unmatched junction bases: 10. The CDR3 length is 16 residues. The CDR3 sequence is CASSDLVISGRETQYF. CDR3 sequence (DNA): TGTGCCAGCAGCGATTTAGTCATTAGCGGGAGAGAGACCCAGTACTTC.

V and J are TRBV6-5 and TRBJ2-5, with 8 bases that match TRBD1. This CDR3 spans 16 amino acids. CDR1 is MNHEY and CDR2 is SVGAGI in the germline V gene. Trimming took 2 bases from V and 1 from J; bases not matched to a gene: 6. The CDR3 is CASSYDGTGVQETQYF. DNA of the CDR3: TGTGCCAGCAGTTACGACGGGACAGGCGTCCAAGAGACCCAGTACTTC.

V usage is TRBV29-1 and J usage is TRBJ1-3, with TRBD1 matching 7 bases. Trimming at V came to 7 bases and at J to 0 bases, leaving 9 bases not matched to a gene. The CDR3 sequence is 15 residues long. Germline lookup yields CDR1 SQVTM and CDR2 ANQGSEA. This chain's CDR3 is CSAGTVAVSGNTIYF. Here the CDR3 DNA reads TGCAGCGCTGGGACAGTGGCGGTCTCTGGAAACACCATATATTTT.

As DNA, the CDR3 is TGCGCCAGCAGCTTGGTCGTTTTGGATACGCAGTATTTT. Translated, it gives CASSLVVLDTQYF. The V and J genes are TRBV5-1 and TRBJ2-3, with D unclear. From germline, CDR1 is SGHRS and CDR2 YFSETQ. The CDR3 contains 13 residues. V was cut by 0 bases and J by 6 bases, with 8 bases left in between. Filled out from reference TRBV5-1 and TRBJ2-3, the complete variable domain reads KAGVTQTPRYLIKTRGQQVTLSCSPISGHRSVSWYQQTPGQGLQFLFEYFSETQRNKGNFPGRFSGRQFSNSRSEMNVSTLELGDSALYLCASSLVVLDTQYFGPGTRLTVL.

The V and J genes are TRBV20-1 and TRBJ2-7; D perhaps matches TRBD2 (6 bases). The ends were cut back, 0 bases at V and 0 bases at J, with 15 bases in the middle. The CDR3 loop spans 16 amino acids. From germline, CDR1 is DFQATT and CDR2 SNEGSKA (reference sequence). The CDR3 region has the DNA TGCAGTGCTAGAGAGTGGGGGGAACTCCTCTCCTACGAGCAGTACTTC. It encodes CSAREWGELLSYEQYF.

This clonotype has more than one count but fewer than ten. The chain carries TRBV4-1 and TRBJ2-3; D unclear. The CDR3 runs to 14 residues. V lost 2 bases and J lost 2, with 8 bases in between. Germline loops: CDR1 MGHRA, CDR2 YSYEKL. In DNA form, the CDR3 reads TGCGCCAGCAGCCAATTCTGGATCACAGATACGCAGTATTTT. This translates into CASSQFWITDTQYF.

This clonotype was picked up a small number of times. V is TRBV12-3 or TRBV12-4 and J is TRBJ2-2, with 7 nucleotides matching TRBD1. This CDR3 region has 16 residues. The J segment lost 0 bases and the V segment lost 6 bases, leaving 7 bases of the junction unmatched. CDR3 residues: CASRRDSLANTGELFF. CDR3 in DNA: TGTGCCAGCAGACGGGACAGCCTCGCGAACACCGGGGAGCTGTTTTTT.

V is TRBV9 and J is TRBJ2-1, with 9 positions matching TRBD1. This CDR3 comprises 16 residues. Germline V gene sequence: CDR1 SGDLS, CDR2 YYNGEE. V was clipped by 4 bases and J by 6 bases; unmatched bases: 11. The CDR3 here is CASSTVTGTGLNEQFF. CDR3 coding DNA: TGTGCCAGCAGCACAGTCACCGGGACAGGGCTCAATGAGCAGTTCTTC.

This clonotype has just a few counts. The chain joins TRBV5-1 to TRBJ2-2; the match to TRBD1 covers 9 bases. Trimming cost V 6 bases and J 0 bases; bases outside gene matches: 6. CDR1 is SGHRS and CDR2 is YFSETQ in the germline V gene. CDR3 length: 16 amino acids. CDR3 region: CASTLWTGANTGELFF. CDR3 coding DNA: TGCGCCAGCACCCTCTGGACAGGGGCGAACACCGGGGAGCTGTTTTTT.

This chain joins TRBV10-3 and TRBJ2-1; TRBD2 matches at 10 bases. The V segment lost 7 bases and the J segment 2 bases; nucleotides outside the gene matches: 5. Germline V gene data show CDR1 as ENHRY and CDR2 as SYGVKD. The CDR3 loop spans 15 amino acids. The CDR3 loop reads CAIMTSGLTYNEQFF. CDR3 DNA: TGTGCCATCATGACTAGCGGGCTCACCTACAATGAGCAGTTCTTC.